These T cell receptor beta chains were read from a single sample in a study of OX40 agonist ivuxolimab in advanced cancers. TCRdb keeps only in-frame clones here, not all; method: immunoSEQ multiplex PCR. The table has approximately 94,000 clones, more than 85% seen once; the top ten hold 0.54%. The specimen comprised CD4+ or CD8+ T cells sorted from blood, sampled in a trial of the OX40 agonist ivuxolimab. These receptors came from an adult with an advanced solid tumor such as melanoma, head and neck, liver or kidney cancer. Both conserved end residues are part of each CDR3. The D gene is left open where the match is weak. Clone size appears in some rows only: once, few, many, or a class for an expanded clone.

size	V	D	J	DNA	CDR3
-	TRBV2	-	TRBJ1-1	TGTGCCAGCAGTGAGGGAGTTGGCACTGAAGCTTTCTTT	CASSEGVGTEAFF
once	TRBV2	TRBD1	TRBJ2-1	TGTGCCAGCAGCGACAGGGCTCTCGATGAGCAGTTCTTC	CASSDRALDEQFF
once	TRBV5-6	-	TRBJ2-5	TGTGCCAGCTCGAGACCCCCTCCGGAGACCCAGTACTTC	CASSRPPPETQYF
-	TRBV15	-	TRBJ1-2	TGTGCCACCAGCAGAGATCGGATGTACACCTTC	CATSRDRMYTF
-	TRBV13	-	TRBJ2-5	TGTGCCAGCAGCTTAGCAGGGCCGTACCAAGAGACCCAGTACTTC	CASSLAGPYQETQYF
-	TRBV7-2	TRBD2	TRBJ2-7	TGTGCCAGCAGCCCCCGTGCGGGAGGGATGGGGGAGCAGTACTTC	CASSPRAGGMGEQYF
-	TRBV7-9	TRBD1	TRBJ2-7	TGTGCCAGCAGCCGACAGGGGCCCTACGAGCAGTACTTC	CASSRQGPYEQYF
once	TRBV5-5	TRBD2	TRBJ2-7	TGTGCCAGCAGCCCGGGTTGGGGTAGGGGAGGGAGGACCTACGAGCAGTACTTC	CASSPGWGRGGRTYEQYF
-	TRBV18	-	TRBJ1-5	TGTGCCAGCTCACCACCGTCGGTAGGGGAGCCCCAGCATTTT	CASSPPSVGEPQHF
-	TRBV5-1	TRBD2	TRBJ2-7	TGCGCCAGCAGCTTGGCCAAACTAGCGGGAGGAGGTAACGAGCAGTACTTC	CASSLAKLAGGGNEQYF
-	TRBV18	-	TRBJ2-2	TGTGCCAGCTCACCAGCCGGAGGGACATTAGTGGCCGGGGAGCTGTTTTTT	CASSPAGGTLVAGELFF
-	TRBV19	TRBD1	TRBJ1-1	TGTGCCAGTAGTATAGAGGGGACAGCAATGAACACTGAAGCTTTCTTT	CASSIEGTAMNTEAFF
-	TRBV14	TRBD1	TRBJ2-7	TGTGCCAGCAGCCGTCTCACAGGGGATGTGCCCTACGAGCAGTACTTC	CASSRLTGDVPYEQYF
once	TRBV28	TRBD1	TRBJ2-7	TGTGCCAGCCGAACAGGGGCCTACGAGCAGTACTTC	CASRTGAYEQYF
once	TRBV15	-	TRBJ1-2	TGTGCCACCAGCCAAGGGAACTATGGCTACACCTTC	CATSQGNYGYTF
-	TRBV4-3	-	TRBJ2-2	TGCGCCAGCAGCCAAGATCCCTGGAACACCGGGGAGCTGTTTTTT	CASSQDPWNTGELFF
-	TRBV11-3	-	TRBJ2-5	TGTGCCAGCAGCTCATACCTGGAGCCCCGAGAGACCCAGTACTTC	CASSSYLEPRETQYF
-	TRBV28	-	TRBJ2-7	TGTGCCAGCAGTATTGGGGGCCTCGAGCAGTACTTC	CASSIGGLEQYF
-	TRBV2	-	TRBJ2-6	TGTGCCAGCCATAGGGGGGGCTCTGGGGCCAACGTCCTGACTTTC	CASHRGGSGANVLTF
-	TRBV2	TRBD2	TRBJ2-7	TGTGCCAGCAGTGAAGCGCCGGGAGGTTTCTTGGAGCAGTACTTC	CASSEAPGGFLEQYF
-	TRBV11-3	-	TRBJ2-7	TGTGCCAGCAGCTCCTCCTACGAGCAGTACTTC	CASSSSYEQYF
-	TRBV7-3	TRBD2	TRBJ2-3	TGTGCCAGCAGCCTCAACCGGGGGGCAGATACGCAGTATTTT	CASSLNRGADTQYF
once	TRBV4-2	TRBD2	TRBJ2-5	TGTGCCAGCAGCCAAGGGACTAGCGGGGGACAAGAGACCCAGTACTTC	CASSQGTSGGQETQYF
-	TRBV28	TRBD2	TRBJ2-1	TGTGCCAGCAGCCCAGGGGATTCTAGCGGGAGAAATCACTACAATGAGCAGTTCTTC	CASSPGDSSGRNHYNEQFF
-	TRBV5-1	TRBD2	TRBJ2-7	TGCGCCAGCAGCAAAGGACTAGCGGGACCAGAATCCTACGAGCAGTACTTC	CASSKGLAGPESYEQYF
-	TRBV19	TRBD1	TRBJ2-5	TGTGCCAGTAGTAGACAGGGTTTGGGCCAAGAGACCCAGTACTTC	CASSRQGLGQETQYF
once	TRBV4-3	-	TRBJ2-2	TGCGCCAGCAGCCAAGATCGCCGGGGGCGAACCGGGGAGCTGTTTTTT	CASSQDRRGRTGELFF
-	TRBV18	-	TRBJ2-7	TGTGCCAGCTCACCACACTCCATACCCTCCTACGAGCAGTACTTC	CASSPHSIPSYEQYF
-	TRBV7-2	-	TRBJ2-1	TGTGCCAGCCACAAGGGGGGGATTTACAATGAGCAGTTCTTC	CASHKGGIYNEQFF
-	TRBV9	TRBD2	TRBJ2-5	TGTGCCAGCAGCGTAGCGCTTAGCGGGGGGGAGACCCAGTACTTC	CASSVALSGGETQYF
-	TRBV7-9	-	TRBJ2-7	TGTGCCAGCAGCGTCTCCTACGAGCAGTACTTC	CASSVSYEQYF
-	TRBV7-2	-	TRBJ2-5	TGTGCCAGCAGCTCCCATATCAGTAGAAGCCAAGAGACCCAGTACTTC	CASSSHISRSQETQYF
-	TRBV28	-	TRBJ1-4	TGTGCCAGCAGTTTAATCTGGGCAGGGAATGAAAAACTGTTTTTT	CASSLIWAGNEKLFF
-	TRBV6-6	TRBD2	TRBJ2-7	TGTGCCAGCCTCGGACTAGCGGGAGGCAGCTCCTACGAGCAGTACTTC	CASLGLAGGSSYEQYF
-	TRBV11-1	-	TRBJ2-5	TGTGCCAGCAGCCCCCGGGACTCACCAGGGGGGGGAGAGACCCAGTACTTC	CASSPRDSPGGGETQYF
-	TRBV19	TRBD1	TRBJ2-1	TGTGCCAGTAGTAAGCGAGGGACAGGGGGTTCTGATGAGCAGTTCTTC	CASSKRGTGGSDEQFF
-	TRBV19	TRBD2	TRBJ2-2	TGTGCCAGTAGGCCATCTAGCGGGAGGGTCCACGGGGAGCTGTTTTTT	CASRPSSGRVHGELFF
-	TRBV19	TRBD1	TRBJ1-4	TGTGCCAGTACAACCGGGACAGCACAAAAACTGTTTTTT	CASTTGTAQKLFF
-	TRBV20-1	-	TRBJ2-7	TGCAGTGCCCAGGGACCGGCCGAGCAGTACTTC	CSAQGPAEQYF
-	TRBV19	-	TRBJ2-5	TGTGCCAGTAGTATCGTAGGGCAAGAGACCCAGTACTTC	CASSIVGQETQYF
-	TRBV2	-	TRBJ2-5	TGTGCCAGCCAGATATGGCAGGAGAGGATAGAGACCCAGTACTTC	CASQIWQERIETQYF
-	TRBV14	-	TRBJ2-1	TGTGCCAGCAGCCAAGATCTGGTCCGAGGGGAGCAGTTCTTC	CASSQDLVRGEQFF
-	TRBV19	-	TRBJ1-2	TGTGCCAGTAGTAACCCCGGTAGGGCAGGGAGAGGCTATGGCTACACCTTC	CASSNPGRAGRGYGYTF
-	TRBV9	-	TRBJ1-1	TGTGCCAGCAGCTTTCCGGGACGGTCATGCCCTGAAGCTTTCTTT	CASSFPGRSCPEAFF
-	TRBV4-3	-	TRBJ2-1	TGCGCCAGCAGCCAAGAAAAGGGCCAATGGCCCTACAATGAGCAGTTCTTC	CASSQEKGQWPYNEQFF
-	TRBV28	-	TRBJ2-7	TGTGCCAGCACCCAGGGGTCGACAGCCCCCTACGAGCAGTACTTC	CASTQGSTAPYEQYF
few	TRBV29-1	-	TRBJ2-5	TGCAGCGTTGAATCACGGGGCCAAGAGACCCAGTACTTC	CSVESRGQETQYF
-	TRBV5-1	-	TRBJ1-1	TGCGCCAGCAGCGATAGACGGTCCCCTGAAGCTTTCTTT	CASSDRRSPEAFF
-	TRBV11-3	TRBD1	TRBJ2-5	TGTGCCAGCAGCTTAGAGGCCAGGGGGCTTGCAGAGACCCAGTACTTC	CASSLEARGLAETQYF
-	TRBV7-8	-	TRBJ1-2	TGTGCCAGCAGCCCGAACAGGGAAGGAGGGTATGGCTACACCTTC	CASSPNREGGYGYTF
-	TRBV11-3	-	TRBJ2-7	TGTGCCAGCAGCTTATGGGTCTACGAGCAGTACTTC	CASSLWVYEQYF
-	TRBV5-1	TRBD1	TRBJ2-7	TGCGCCAGCAGCTGGATAACAGGGGCCTACGAGCAGTACTTC	CASSWITGAYEQYF
-	TRBV10-2	-	TRBJ1-1	TGCGCCAGCAGTGAGTACTGGGGCCCTGAAGCTTTCTTT	CASSEYWGPEAFF
-	TRBV7-8	-	TRBJ2-5	TGTGCCAGCAGCCCGGGCCGGGTTACCCAAGAGACCCAGTACTTC	CASSPGRVTQETQYF
-	TRBV5-1	-	TRBJ2-6	TGCGCCAGCAGCTTCTCGGGGACTGGGGCCAACGTCCTGACTTTC	CASSFSGTGANVLTF
-	TRBV18	TRBD1	TRBJ2-7	TGTGCCAGCTCACAAGGAGAGGGGGCGGCCTACGAGCAGTACTTC	CASSQGEGAAYEQYF
-	TRBV9	TRBD2	TRBJ2-7	TGTGCCAGCAGCGTCGGACTAGCGGGAGCCTACGAGCAGTACTTC	CASSVGLAGAYEQYF